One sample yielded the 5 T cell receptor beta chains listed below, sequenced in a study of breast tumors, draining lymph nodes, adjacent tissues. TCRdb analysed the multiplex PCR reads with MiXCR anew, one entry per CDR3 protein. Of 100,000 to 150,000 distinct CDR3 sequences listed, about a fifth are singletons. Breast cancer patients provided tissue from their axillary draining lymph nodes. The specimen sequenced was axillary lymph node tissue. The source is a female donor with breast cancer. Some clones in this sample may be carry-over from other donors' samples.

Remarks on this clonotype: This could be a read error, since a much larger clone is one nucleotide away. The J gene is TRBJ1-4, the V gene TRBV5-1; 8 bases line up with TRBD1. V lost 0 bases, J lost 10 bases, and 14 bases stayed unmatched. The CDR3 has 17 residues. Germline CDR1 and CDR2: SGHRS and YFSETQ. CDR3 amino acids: CASSLDPASGGFGKLFF. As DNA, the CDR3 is TGCGCCAGCAGCTTGGACCCAGCTTCAGGGGGCTTTGGAAAACTGTTTTTT.

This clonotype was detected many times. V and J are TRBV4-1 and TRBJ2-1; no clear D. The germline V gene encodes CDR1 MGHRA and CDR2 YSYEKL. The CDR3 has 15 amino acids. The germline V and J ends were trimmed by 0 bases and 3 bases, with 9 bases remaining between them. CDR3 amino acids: CASSQEGWDYNEQFF. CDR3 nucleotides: TGCGCCAGCAGCCAAGAAGGATGGGACTACAATGAGCAGTTCTTC.

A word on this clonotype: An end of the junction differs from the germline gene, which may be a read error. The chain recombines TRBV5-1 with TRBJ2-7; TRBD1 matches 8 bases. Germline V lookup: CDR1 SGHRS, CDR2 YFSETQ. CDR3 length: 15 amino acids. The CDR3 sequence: CASGLRQGPFYQQYF. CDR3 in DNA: TGCGCCAGCGGCTTACGACAGGGGCCCTTCTACCAGCAGTACTTC.

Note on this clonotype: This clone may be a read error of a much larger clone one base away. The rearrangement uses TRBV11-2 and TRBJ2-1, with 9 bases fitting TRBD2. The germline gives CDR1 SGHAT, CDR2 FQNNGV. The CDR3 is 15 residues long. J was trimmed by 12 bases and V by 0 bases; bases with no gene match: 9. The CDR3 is CASSLDIGTSYGQFF. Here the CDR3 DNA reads TGTGCCAGCAGCTTAGATATTGGGACTAGCTATGGGCAGTTCTTC.

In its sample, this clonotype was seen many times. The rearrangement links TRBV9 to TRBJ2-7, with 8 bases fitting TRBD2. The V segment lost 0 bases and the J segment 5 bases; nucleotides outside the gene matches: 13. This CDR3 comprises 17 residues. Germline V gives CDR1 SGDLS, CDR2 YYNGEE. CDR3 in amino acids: CASSVGGGGGLADEQYF. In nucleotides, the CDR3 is TGTGCCAGCAGCGTAGGAGGTGGCGGGGGGTTAGCTGACGAGCAGTACTTC.